The clone carrying this T cell receptor beta chain was recorded once. The record originates from a study of shared clonotypes between healthy human individuals. Each cell subset's genomic DNA was divided evenly among several immunoSEQ plates. Method: immunoSEQ multiplex PCR; TCRdb's copy keeps in-frame clones and lacks some. The table has nearly 2 million clones, approximately 95% seen once. Naivety among CD8 cells was defined by CD45RO negativity and positive CCR7 selection, thereby excluding terminally differentiated effector memory CD45RA+ cells. Germline V CDR1 and CDR2: MGHRA, YSYEKL. Between the trimmed V and J ends, which lost 6 bases and 2 bases, there was a span of 16 bases. CDR3 length: 15 residues.

Input material: naive CD8+ T cells sorted from blood. This clonotype originated in a man aged 18 to 29 in good health. The chain carries TRBV4-1 and TRBJ1-2; maybe TRBD1 (5 bases). CDR3: CASSPRDIGNYGYTF. CDR3 DNA: TGCGCCAGCAGTCCCAGGGATATTGGAAACTATGGCTACACCTTC.